These T cell receptor beta chains were read from a single sample in a study of blood T cell repertoires in COVID-19. Measured with immunoSEQ multiplex PCR; TCRdb has only the in-frame clones, and not every one. The sample holds approximately 160,000 clones, approximately 88% seen once. Sequencing was done on a sample of peripheral blood. All receptors come from a woman aged 80 or over with active or convalescent COVID-19. CDR3s include the opening cysteine and the closing phenylalanine or tryptophan. The D gene is left open where the match is weak. Where a row states a size, it is once, few, many or the class of an expanded clone; other rows omit it.

d_call | clone_size | j_call | v_call | cdr3_aa | cdr3_nt
TRBD1 | - | TRBJ2-5 | TRBV28 | CASSSQGQGEQETQYF | TGTGCCAGCAGTTCACAAGGACAGGGGGAACAAGAGACCCAGTACTTC
TRBD1 | - | TRBJ2-1 | TRBV24-1 | CATSDSGQGHPEQFF | TGTGCCACCAGTGATTCCGGACAGGGTCACCCTGAGCAGTTCTTC
TRBD1 | - | TRBJ2-7 | TRBV7-2 | CASSLDRKDINEQYF | TGTGCCAGCAGTTTGGACAGGAAGGACATCAACGAGCAGTACTTC
- | - | TRBJ1-6 | TRBV30 | CAWSPPQPSSYNSPLHF | TGTGCCTGGAGTCCGCCACAGCCGAGCTCCTATAATTCACCCCTCCACTTT
TRBD2 | few | TRBJ2-3 | TRBV6-4 | CASSPGLAGVDTQYF | TGTGCCAGCAGCCCCGGACTAGCGGGGGTAGATACGCAGTATTTT
- | - | TRBJ2-7 | TRBV27 | CASKRAGDYEQYF | TGTGCCAGCAAAAGAGCAGGGGACTACGAGCAGTACTTC
- | - | TRBJ1-3 | TRBV6-6 | CASSLPLTGRSGNTIYF | TGTGCCAGCAGTCTACCCCTAACAGGTCGCTCTGGAAACACCATATATTTT
- | - | TRBJ2-1 | TRBV10-3 | CATKSIIEQFF | TGTGCCACCAAATCTATTATCGAGCAGTTCTTC
TRBD1 | - | TRBJ1-1 | TRBV19 | CASNNRGNTEAFF | TGTGCCAGTAATAACAGGGGGAACACTGAAGCTTTCTTT
- | once | TRBJ2-1 | TRBV4-1 | CASSQAGGGASHEQFF | TGCGCCAGCAGCCAAGCTGGAGGGGGGGCCTCCCATGAGCAGTTCTTC
TRBD2 | - | TRBJ2-3 | TRBV4-1 | CASSSKPGLAGVRSDTQYF | TGCGCCAGCAGCTCCAAGCCGGGACTAGCGGGGGTCAGGTCGGATACGCAGTATTTT
TRBD1 | - | TRBJ1-1 | TRBV6-2/TRBV6-3 | CASSARTGGHTEAFF | TGTGCCAGCAGTGCACGGACAGGGGGCCACACTGAAGCTTTCTTT
TRBD2 | - | TRBJ2-7 | TRBV7-2 | CASSPSAGPPSVYEQYF | TGTGCCAGCAGCCCATCAGCGGGACCCCCCTCGGTGTACGAGCAGTACTTC
- | once | TRBJ1-3 | TRBV28 | CASSPRISSGNTIYF | TGTGCCAGCAGTCCGCGGATTAGCTCTGGAAACACCATATATTTT
- | - | TRBJ1-5 | TRBV9 | CASSVGAQGKQPQHF | TGTGCCAGCAGCGTAGGAGCGCAGGGGAAACAGCCCCAGCATTTT
TRBD2 | - | TRBJ2-3 | TRBV5-1 | CASTLAGAVDTQYF | TGCGCCAGCACCTTAGCGGGAGCCGTCGATACGCAGTATTTT
- | - | TRBJ1-1 | TRBV3-1/TRBV3-2 | CASSHGQSYTEAFF | TGTGCCAGCAGCCATGGACAGTCCTACACTGAAGCTTTCTTT
- | once | TRBJ1-1 | TRBV11-2 | CASSPWEGVNTEAFF | TGTGCCAGCAGCCCGTGGGAAGGGGTAAACACTGAAGCTTTCTTT
- | - | TRBJ2-7 | TRBV6-6 | CASWQGLEQYF | TGTGCCAGCTGGCAGGGGCTCGAGCAGTACTTC
- | - | TRBJ1-5 | TRBV6-2/TRBV6-3 | CATSIQGSQPQHF | TGTGCCACCAGTATACAGGGATCGCAGCCCCAGCATTTT
- | few | TRBJ1-2 | TRBV12-3/TRBV12-4 | CASSLAGGGYTF | TGTGCCAGCAGTTTAGCTGGGGGCGGCTACACCTTC
- | - | TRBJ1-5 | TRBV19 | CASSGTPNQPQHF | TGTGCCAGTAGTGGGACACCTAATCAGCCCCAGCATTTT
- | - | TRBJ2-3 | TRBV3-1/TRBV3-2 | CASSQDGSRGTDTQYF | TGTGCCAGCAGCCAAGATGGGAGCCGGGGCACAGATACGCAGTATTTT
- | - | TRBJ1-1 | TRBV3-1/TRBV3-2 | CASSGQSSSTEAFF | TGTGCCAGCAGCGGACAGTCTTCTAGCACTGAAGCTTTCTTT
TRBD2 | - | TRBJ2-5 | TRBV7-2 | CASRPGGTQETQYF | TGTGCCAGCAGGCCGGGGGGGACCCAAGAGACCCAGTACTTC
TRBD1 | once | TRBJ2-7 | TRBV7-9 | CASSFGTGDSSEQYF | TGTGCCAGCAGCTTCGGGACAGGGGATTCCTCCGAGCAGTACTTC
- | - | TRBJ1-3 | TRBV10-3 | CASKGEGNTIYF | TGTGCCTCAAAGGGGGAAGGAAACACCATATATTTT
- | - | TRBJ1-2 | TRBV18 | CASSPPEGAGYTF | TGTGCCAGCTCACCTCCCGAAGGGGCTGGCTACACCTTC
TRBD1 | few | TRBJ1-2 | TRBV10-3 | CAIRVSGGIYGYTF | TGTGCCATCAGGGTCTCAGGGGGCATATATGGCTACACCTTC
TRBD1 | - | TRBJ1-1 | TRBV5-4 | CASSQTGGVYEAFF | TGTGCCAGCAGCCAGACAGGGGGCGTCTATGAAGCTTTCTTT
TRBD1 | - | TRBJ1-4 | TRBV19 | CASSIKTLQSGTGVKKLFF | TGTGCCAGTAGTATAAAAACCTTGCAATCTGGGACAGGAGTGAAAAAACTGTTTTTT
- | - | TRBJ2-5 | TRBV6-5 | CASSNSGWETQYF | TGTGCCAGCAGTAATTCGGGGTGGGAGACCCAGTACTTC
- | - | TRBJ1-4 | TRBV12-3/TRBV12-4 | CASLKGGAEKLFF | TGTGCCAGCCTCAAGGGGGGGGCGGAAAAACTGTTTTTT
TRBD2 | - | TRBJ2-2 | TRBV5-1 | CASSLRGANTGELFF | TGCGCCAGCAGCTTGCGGGGGGCGAACACCGGGGAGCTGTTTTTT
TRBD1 | - | TRBJ2-5 | TRBV30 | CAWSQDRHQETQYF | TGTGCCTGGAGCCAGGACAGGCACCAAGAGACCCAGTACTTC
TRBD1 | - | TRBJ2-7 | TRBV19 | CASSMTLGQSSYEQYF | TGTGCCAGTAGTATGACCCTGGGACAGAGCTCCTACGAGCAGTACTTC
TRBD1 | - | TRBJ1-2 | TRBV6-6 | CASSQGTANYGYTF | TGTGCCAGCAGCCAGGGGACAGCTAACTATGGCTACACCTTC
- | - | TRBJ2-2 | TRBV10-3 | CAITTGRTGELFF | TGTGCCATAACGACAGGGAGGACCGGGGAGCTGTTTTTT
TRBD2 | - | TRBJ2-3 | TRBV13 | CASSLAGTSPGTDTQYF | TGTGCCAGCAGCTTAGCCGGGACTAGCCCAGGCACAGATACGCAGTATTTT
- | few | TRBJ1-2 | TRBV30 | CAWSLPGGGRNYGYTF | TGTGCCTGGAGTCTCCCCGGCGGGGGACGGAACTATGGCTACACCTTC
- | - | TRBJ1-1 | TRBV7-8 | CASSDRSQGGNTEAFF | TGTGCCAGCAGCGATAGGTCCCAGGGTGGGAACACTGAAGCTTTCTTT